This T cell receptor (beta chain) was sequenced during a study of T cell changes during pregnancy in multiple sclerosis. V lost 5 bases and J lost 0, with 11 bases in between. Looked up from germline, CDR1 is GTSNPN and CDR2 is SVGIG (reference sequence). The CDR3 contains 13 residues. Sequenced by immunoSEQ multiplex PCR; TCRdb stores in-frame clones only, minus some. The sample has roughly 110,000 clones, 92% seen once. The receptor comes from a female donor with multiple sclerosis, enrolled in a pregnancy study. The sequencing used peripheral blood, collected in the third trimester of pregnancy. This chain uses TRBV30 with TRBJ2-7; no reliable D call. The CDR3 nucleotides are TGTGCCTGGGCAATACCAGGCTCCTACGAGCAGTACTTC. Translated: CAWAIPGSYEQYF.